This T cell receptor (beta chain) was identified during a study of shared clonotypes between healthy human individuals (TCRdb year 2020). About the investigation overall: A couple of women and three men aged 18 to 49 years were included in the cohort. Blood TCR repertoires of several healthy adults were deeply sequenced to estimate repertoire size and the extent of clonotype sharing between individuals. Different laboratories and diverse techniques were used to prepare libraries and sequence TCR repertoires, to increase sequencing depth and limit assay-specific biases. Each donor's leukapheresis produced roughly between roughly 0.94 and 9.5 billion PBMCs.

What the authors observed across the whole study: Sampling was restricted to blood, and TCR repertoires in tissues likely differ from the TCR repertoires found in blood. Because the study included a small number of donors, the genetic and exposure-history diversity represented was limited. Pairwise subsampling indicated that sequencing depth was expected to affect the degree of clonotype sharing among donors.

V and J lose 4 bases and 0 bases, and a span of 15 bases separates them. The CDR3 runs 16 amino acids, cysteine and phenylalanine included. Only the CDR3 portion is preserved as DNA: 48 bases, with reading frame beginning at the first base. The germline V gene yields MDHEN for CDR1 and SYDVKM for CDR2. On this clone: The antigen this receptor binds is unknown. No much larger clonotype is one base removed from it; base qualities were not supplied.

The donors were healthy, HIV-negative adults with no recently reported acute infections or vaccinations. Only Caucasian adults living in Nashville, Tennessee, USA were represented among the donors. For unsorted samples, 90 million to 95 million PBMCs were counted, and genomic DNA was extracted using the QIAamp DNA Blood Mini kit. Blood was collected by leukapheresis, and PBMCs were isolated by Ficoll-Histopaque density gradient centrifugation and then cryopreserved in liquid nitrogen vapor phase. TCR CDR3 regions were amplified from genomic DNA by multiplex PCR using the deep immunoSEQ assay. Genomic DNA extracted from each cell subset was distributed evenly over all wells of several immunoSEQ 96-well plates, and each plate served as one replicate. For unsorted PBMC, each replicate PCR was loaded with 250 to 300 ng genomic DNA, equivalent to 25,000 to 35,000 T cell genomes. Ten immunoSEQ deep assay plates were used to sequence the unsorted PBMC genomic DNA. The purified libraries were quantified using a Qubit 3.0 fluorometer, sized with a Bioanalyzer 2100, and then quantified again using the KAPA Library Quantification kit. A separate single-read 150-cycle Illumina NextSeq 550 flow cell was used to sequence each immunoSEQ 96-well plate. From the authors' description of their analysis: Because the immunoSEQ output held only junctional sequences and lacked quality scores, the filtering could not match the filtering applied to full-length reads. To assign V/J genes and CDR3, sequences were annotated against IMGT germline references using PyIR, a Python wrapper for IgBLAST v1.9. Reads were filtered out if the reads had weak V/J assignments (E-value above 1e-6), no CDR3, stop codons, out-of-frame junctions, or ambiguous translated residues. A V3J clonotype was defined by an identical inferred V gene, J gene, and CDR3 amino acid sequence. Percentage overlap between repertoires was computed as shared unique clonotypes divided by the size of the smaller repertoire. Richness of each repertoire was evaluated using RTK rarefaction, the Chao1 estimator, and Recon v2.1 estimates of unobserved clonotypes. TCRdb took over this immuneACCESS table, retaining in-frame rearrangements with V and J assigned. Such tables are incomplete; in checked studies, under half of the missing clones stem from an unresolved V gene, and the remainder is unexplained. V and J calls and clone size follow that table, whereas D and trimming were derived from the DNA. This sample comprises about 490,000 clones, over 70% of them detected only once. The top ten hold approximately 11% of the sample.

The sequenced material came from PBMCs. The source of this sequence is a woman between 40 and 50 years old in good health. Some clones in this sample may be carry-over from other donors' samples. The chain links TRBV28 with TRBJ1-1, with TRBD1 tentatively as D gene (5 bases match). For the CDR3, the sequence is CASSSGVRGMNTEAFF. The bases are TGTGCCAGCAGTTCCGGGGTCCGGGGGATGAACACTGAAGCTTTCTTT. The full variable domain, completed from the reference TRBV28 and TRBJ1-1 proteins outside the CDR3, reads DVKVTQSSRYLVKRTGEKVFLECVQDMDHENMFWYRQDPGLGLRLIYFSYDVKMKEKGDIPEGYSVSREKKERFSLILESASTNQTSMYLCASSSGVRGMNTEAFFGQGTRLTVV.